The rows below give T cell receptor beta chains drawn from one sample of a study of OX40 agonist ivuxolimab in advanced cancers. TCRdb's table, derived via immunoSEQ multiplex PCR, lists solely in-frame clones and lacks some. The sample lists 55,000 to 75,000 clones, 75% to 90% occurring once. Sequenced material: CD4+ or CD8+ T cells sorted from blood, taken in a trial of the OX40 agonist ivuxolimab. Source of these receptors: an adult with an advanced solid tumor such as melanoma, head and neck, liver or kidney cancer. The CDR3 runs from the conserved cysteine through the conserved F or W. Each record gives: CDR3 length, J gene, V gene, D gene, clone size, CDR3 protein, CDR3 DNA. D genes are given only for firm matches. Part of the rows lack a size; the others show once, few, many or a class for expanded clones.

12 | TRBJ2-1 | TRBV15 | . | . | CATAVAYNEQFF | TGTGCCACCGCCGTGGCCTACAATGAGCAGTTCTTC
15 | TRBJ2-2 | TRBV7-9 | . | . | CASDRGGLNTGELFF | TGTGCCAGCGATCGTGGGGGGCTGAACACCGGGGAGCTGTTTTTT
17 | TRBJ2-1 | TRBV7-6 | TRBD2 | . | CASSLRPGGSSYNEQFF | TGTGCCAGCAGCTTAAGACCCGGGGGGAGCTCCTACAATGAGCAGTTCTTC
11 | TRBJ2-1 | TRBV20-1 | TRBD1 | . | CSASTGDGQFF | TGCAGTGCTAGTACAGGGGATGGGCAGTTCTTC
14 | TRBJ1-2 | TRBV2 | TRBD1 | . | CASSKTGTGDGYTF | TGTGCCAGCAGTAAAACCGGGACAGGGGACGGCTACACCTTC
14 | TRBJ1-1 | TRBV2 | . | . | CASSEGGGNTEAFF | TGTGCCAGCAGTGAAGGGGGGGGGAACACTGAAGCTTTCTTT
17 | TRBJ1-6 | TRBV7-2 | TRBD1 | once | CASSLALRDSYNSPLHF | TGTGCCAGCAGCTTAGCGCTCCGGGACAGCTATAATTCACCCCTCCACTTT
15 | TRBJ2-1 | TRBV7-3 | . | . | CASSPQAGILHEQFF | TGTGCCAGCAGCCCCCAGGCGGGAATTCTCCATGAGCAGTTCTTC
14 | TRBJ2-5 | TRBV5-1 | . | . | CASGGGDLQETQYF | TGCGCCAGCGGAGGGGGTGACCTCCAAGAGACCCAGTACTTC
12 | TRBJ1-3 | TRBV30 | . | . | CAWSANRNTIYF | TGTGCCTGGAGTGCAAATAGGAACACCATATATTTT
15 | TRBJ2-5 | TRBV5-6 | TRBD2 | . | CASSWPTSGQETQYF | TGTGCCAGCAGCTGGCCGACTAGCGGACAAGAGACCCAGTACTTC
15 | TRBJ1-2 | TRBV9 | TRBD1 | . | CASSVSTGSTYGYTF | TGTGCCAGCAGCGTCTCGACAGGGAGCACCTATGGCTACACCTTC
12 | TRBJ2-7 | TRBV7-2 | . | . | CASSAQNYEQYF | TGTGCCAGCAGCGCACAAAATTACGAGCAGTACTTC